These 30 T cell receptor beta chains were sequenced from one sample in a study of T cells after yellow fever vaccination. Each CDR3 protein is one row after TCRdb ran MiXCR on the 5' RACE reads. The repertoire holds 28,000 or so distinct CDR3 sequences, with under 4.5% as singletons. The sequencing here drew on CD8+ T cells sorted from PBMCs, taken 5 days after the yellow fever booster vaccination. The receptors were sampled from a young man who received the YFV17D yellow fever vaccine.

In its sample, this clonotype was seen many times. The chain links TRBV7-9 to TRBJ1-5; weak D call: TRBD1 (5 bases). V lost 6 bases to trimming and J lost 2 bases, with 14 bases between them. Germline V CDR1 and CDR2: SEHNR, FQNEAQ (reference sequence). The CDR3 runs 15 residues. The CDR3 nucleotides are TGTGCCAGCAGTGCTGGGGCGTTGGGCAATCAGCCCCAGCATTTT. Translated, it gives CASSAGALGNQPQHF.

This clonotype appeared many times. The V and J genes are TRBV29-1 and TRBJ1-2, with D possibly TRBD1 on 5 matching bases. Deletions cut 3 bases from V and 4 bases from J, with 9 bases between. CDR1 is SQVTM, CDR2 ANQGSEA, per germline. There are 12 residues in the CDR3. CDR3 sequence reads: CSVEGEGYGYTF. CDR3 nucleotides: TGCAGCGTTGAGGGGGAAGGCTATGGCTACACCTTC.

Many counts were recorded for this clonotype. The chain recombines TRBV6-5 with TRBJ2-1; 10 nucleotides line up with TRBD1. Unmatched junction bases numbered 10, after V lost 3 bases and J lost 8 bases. Germline V gives CDR1 MNHEY, CDR2 SVGAGI. The CDR3 has 16 amino acids. The CDR3 loop reads CASSYSGTGVLDEQFF. For the CDR3, the DNA is TGTGCCAGCAGTTATTCCGGGACAGGGGTATTGGATGAGCAGTTCTTC.

There are many counts of this clonotype. The chain combines TRBV7-8 with TRBJ1-1, with D unresolved. The germline CDR1 and CDR2 sequences are SGHVS and FQNEAQ. CDR3 length: 15 amino acids. With 5 bases removed from V and 4 bases from J, the gap between germline ends came to 17 bases. CDR3 nucleotide sequence: TGTGCCAGCAGCCTTTTATGGCTCCTAAGCACTGAAGCTTTCTTT. It translates to CASSLLWLLSTEAFF.

This clonotype was found many times. This chain joins TRBV27 and TRBJ2-1; 10 bases are a match to TRBD2. V trimming: 6 bases; J trimming: 14 bases; junction bases outside the gene matches: 13. Germline V gene lookup returns CDR1 MNHEY and CDR2 SMNVEV (reference sequence). The CDR3 extends over 14 amino acids. This chain's CDR3 is CASRVLAGRAREFF. The CDR3 coding sequence is TGTGCCAGCAGGGTACTAGCGGGACGGGCAAGGGAGTTCTTC.

By sample fraction, this clonotype is medium-sized. The rearrangement links TRBV7-9 to TRBJ1-4; 9 bases align to TRBD1. Germline assignment: CDR1 SEHNR and CDR2 FQNEAQ (reference sequence). Trimming removed 4 bases from V and 7 bases from J; junction bases left unmatched: 4. This CDR3 has 14 amino acids. The CDR3 nucleotides are TGTGCCAGCAGCTCACAGGGGGCTTTTGAAAAACTGTTTTTT. Its translation: CASSSQGAFEKLFF.

This clonotype was observed at least ten times. The CDR3 sequence is CASTEIAGEIVEQFF. DNA for the CDR3: TGCGCCAGTACAGAAATAGCGGGAGAGATTGTTGAGCAGTTCTTC. V gene TRBV10-2 combines with J gene TRBJ2-1, with 9 bases aligning to TRBD2. The CDR3 is 15 residues long. The V segment lost 9 bases and the J segment 9 bases; nucleotides outside the gene matches: 15. Germline-derived CDR1 and CDR2 are WSHSY and SAAADI.

The chain joins TRBV5-1 to TRBJ2-3; D possibly corresponds to TRBD2 (5 bases). Trimming cost V 1 base and J 2 bases, with 11 bases left between them. CDR3 size: 15 residues. CDR1 is SGHRS, CDR2 YFSETQ, per germline. CDR3 region: CASSLNGILTDTQYF. The CDR3 DNA follows: TGCGCCAGCAGCTTGAACGGGATCCTCACAGATACGCAGTATTTT.

In its sample, this clonotype was seen many times. CDR3 region: CASSLMDSPYEQYF. The CDR3 nucleotides read TGCGCCAGCAGCTTGATGGACTCTCCCTACGAGCAGTACTTC. The rearrangement joins TRBV5-1 to TRBJ2-7, with D perhaps matching TRBD2 (5 bases). The V end was cut by 1 base, the J end by 2 bases, with 10 bases between. This CDR3 region has 14 residues. Germline CDR1 and CDR2: SGHRS and YFSETQ.

The genes are TRBV5-1 and TRBJ2-1; 9 positions match TRBD2. CDR3 size: 17 residues. J was trimmed by 6 bases and V by 1 base; bases with no gene match: 11. The V gene's germline CDR1 is SGHRS and CDR2 YFSETQ. The CDR3 spells CASSLPLAGDLPNEQFF. The CDR3 bases are TGCGCCAGCAGCTTGCCTTTAGCGGGAGACCTCCCCAATGAGCAGTTCTTC.

The sample holds many counts of this clonotype. The chain combines TRBV19 with TRBJ1-1, with no clear D. Trimming left V 7 bases short and J 6 bases short, with 12 bases between. CDR3 length equals 12 residues. Germline assignment: CDR1 LNHDA and CDR2 SQIVND (reference sequence). CDR3 in amino acids: CASTMGVAEAFF. CDR3 nucleotide sequence: TGTGCCAGTACCATGGGAGTTGCTGAAGCTTTCTTT.

This clonotype was picked up many times. This chain connects TRBV3-1 to TRBJ2-3; D is undetermined. CDR1 is LGHDT, CDR2 YNNKEL, per germline (reference sequence). The CDR3 is 15 amino acids. Trimming took off 4 bases at V and 0 bases at J, with 11 bases between the two ends. Written as DNA, the CDR3 is TGTGCCAGCAGCCCCCTCGGCACTAGCACAGATACGCAGTATTTT. It specifies CASSPLGTSTDTQYF.

This clonotype came up many times. The chain carries TRBV5-1 and TRBJ2-7, with D perhaps TRBD2 (5 bases). Per the germline V gene, CDR1 is SGHRS and CDR2 is YFSETQ. CDR3 length: 15 residues. The germline V and J ends were trimmed by 0 bases and 3 bases, with 13 bases remaining between them. The CDR3 sequence: CASSLGTGLYYEQYF. Written as DNA, the CDR3 is TGCGCCAGCAGCTTGGGGACTGGGCTCTACTACGAGCAGTACTTC.

This clonotype was observed at least ten times. The chain employs TRBV10-1 and TRBJ2-3; TRBD1 matches at 10 bases. With 2 bases clipped from V and 5 bases from J, the junction kept 1 base outside the gene matches. Per germline, CDR1 WNHNN and CDR2 SYGVQD (reference sequence). The CDR3 extends over 14 amino acids. The CDR3: CASSEDRGQDTQYF. The CDR3 coding sequence is TGCGCCAGCAGTGAGGACAGGGGGCAAGATACGCAGTATTTT.

This clonotype was observed at least ten times. The chain employs TRBV7-6 and TRBJ1-1; D gene uncertain. The CDR3 covers 14 residues. The V gene's germline CDR1 is SGHVS and CDR2 FNYEAQ. V was shortened by 0 bases and J by 1 base, with 6 bases between the two germline ends. CDR3 DNA: TGTGCCAGCAGCTTAGCCGTGTCGAACACTGAAGCTTTCTTT. The encoded protein is CASSLAVSNTEAFF.

In this sample, this clonotype turned up many times. In nucleotides, the CDR3 is TGCGCCAGCAGCCGGTCGGATACGCAGTATTTT. Protein sequence: CASSRSDTQYF. The chain employs TRBV5-1 and TRBJ2-3; D is unclear. Germline V lookup: CDR1 SGHRS, CDR2 YFSETQ. The CDR3 runs 11 residues. V lost 4 bases and J 6 bases, leaving 6 bases between the germline ends.

Regarding this clonotype: At one boundary the junction diverges from the germline segment, which might be a read error. This chain uses TRBV3-1 with TRBJ2-5, with 9 positions matching TRBD2. The CDR3 has 15 residues. From germline, CDR1 is LGHDT and CDR2 YNNKEL (reference sequence). The CDR3 sequence is CATSKAQAGGETQYF. CDR3 coding DNA: TGTGCCACCAGCAAAGCCCAAGCGGGAGGAGAGACCCAGTACTTC.

The chain uses TRBV4-2 and TRBJ2-1; TRBD2 might be the D (6 bases). This CDR3 is built from 18 residues. Germline V gene sequence: CDR1 LGHNA, CDR2 YNFKEQ. Trimming stripped 0 bases from V and 0 bases from J, with 15 bases between. CDR3 coding DNA: TGTGCCAGCAGCCAAGAGAGTAGGGACTTTAGCTCCTACAATGAGCAGTTCTTC. Its translation: CASSQESRDFSSYNEQFF.

This clonotype has a count of ten or more. V gene TRBV3-1 combines with J gene TRBJ2-1, with D unclear. The CDR3 runs to 14 residues. Trimming removed 1 base from V and 6 bases from J, with 10 bases in between. CDR1 LGHDT and CDR2 YNNKEL come from the germline V gene (reference sequence). The DNA of the CDR3 is TGTGCCAGCAGCCAAGGATTGTCTACCAATGAGCAGTTCTTC. This sequence encodes CASSQGLSTNEQFF.

This clonotype was counted many times. The V gene is TRBV29-1, the J gene TRBJ2-7; TRBD2 matches at 12 bases. V gave up 6 bases and J gave up 2 bases; unmatched junction bases: 5. CDR1 is SQVTM, CDR2 ANQGSEA, per germline. CDR3 size: 14 residues. CDR3 in DNA: TGCAGCGTCCCGACTAGCGGGAGACCCTACGAGCAGTACTTC. Translated, it gives CSVPTSGRPYEQYF.

This clonotype was recorded many times. The chain links TRBV28 to TRBJ2-1; 7 bases align to TRBD2. With 6 bases clipped from V and 4 bases from J, the junction kept 9 bases outside the gene matches. This CDR3 comprises 15 residues. Germline CDR1 is MDHEN and CDR2 is SYDVKM. The CDR3, as DNA: TGTGCCAGCAGGGTTGTCGCTAGCGGTTACAATGAGCAGTTCTTC. Translating it yields CASRVVASGYNEQFF.

This clonotype was picked up many times. J is TRBJ2-7 and V is TRBV12-3 or TRBV12-4; 10 bases are a match to TRBD1. The trim removed 8 bases at V and 0 bases at J, leaving 1 base unmatched. The CDR3 is 13 residues long. The CDR3 here is CASRTGGSYEQYF. In DNA form, the CDR3 reads TGTGCCAGCCGGACAGGGGGCTCCTACGAGCAGTACTTC.

This clonotype was seen more than once but under ten times. The J gene is TRBJ2-7, the V gene TRBV7-2; D is possibly TRBD1 or TRBD2 (5 bases each). CDR3 length: 16 residues. Deletions cut 1 base from V and 7 bases from J, with 20 bases between. Germline assignment: CDR1 SGHTA and CDR2 FQGNSA. The CDR3 bases are TGTGCCAGCAGCTTAGGGGGGTCCCGGCCGCCGGTGGAGCAGTACTTC. This translates into CASSLGGSRPPVEQYF.

In its sample, this clonotype was seen many times. V usage is TRBV5-1 and J usage is TRBJ2-5; 9 bases are a match to TRBD1. The CDR3 length is 19 residues. CDR1 SGHRS and CDR2 YFSETQ come from the germline V gene. After removal of 4 bases from V and 1 base from J, the junction contained 17 bases not matched to a gene. The CDR3 bases are TGCGCCAGCAGCGCGTCTTCACCGGGACAGGGAAAGCCCCAAGAGACCCAGTACTTC. Amino acid sequence: CASSASSPGQGKPQETQYF.

The table lists this clonotype with many counts. The V call is TRBV7-8, the J call TRBJ2-1; D remains unclear. The V end was cut by 5 bases, the J end by 9 bases, with 11 bases between. Germline lookup yields CDR1 SGHVS and CDR2 FQNEAQ. CDR3 length: 12 amino acids. The CDR3 coding sequence is TGTGCCAGCAGCCGCGCCGCGCCTGAGCAGTTCTTC. It is translated as CASSRAAPEQFF.

This clonotype was recorded at least ten times. This rearrangement joins TRBV30 to TRBJ1-2; no clear D gene. The germline V gene has CDR1 GTSNPN and CDR2 SVGIG (reference sequence). The CDR3 has 14 residues. V was clipped by 2 bases and J by 8 bases, with 18 bases between them. The CDR3 coding sequence is TGTGCCTGGAGTCAAAGACGGGCCCGGGAGGGCTACACCTTC. This gives the protein CAWSQRRAREGYTF.

This clonotype was detected many times. The chain carries TRBV10-3 and TRBJ2-7; TRBD2 matches at 13 bases. After removal of 6 bases from V and 7 bases from J, the junction contained 6 bases not matched to a gene. CDR1 and CDR2 from the germline V gene are ENHRY and SYGVKD. The CDR3 totals 14 residues. CDR3 amino acids: CAIRGLAGSSEQYF. CDR3 DNA sequence: TGTGCCATCAGGGGACTAGCGGGATCAAGTGAGCAGTACTTC.

This clonotype was observed many times. This chain uses TRBV25-1 with TRBJ2-2; 11 bases are shared with TRBD2. Trimming took 7 bases from V and 6 from J; bases not matched to a gene: 1. Germline V gene data show CDR1 as MGHDK and CDR2 as SYGVNS. The CDR3 contains 13 residues. The DNA of the CDR3 is TGTGCCAGCAAACTAGCGGGAGCCGGGGAGCTGTTTTTT. It is translated as CASKLAGAGELFF.

The chain uses TRBV18 and TRBJ2-2; no clear D gene. V was shortened by 0 bases and J by 6 bases, with 11 bases between the two germline ends. Per germline, CDR1 KGHSH and CDR2 LQKENI. The CDR3 has 15 amino acids. CDR3 in amino acids: CASSPPTIGPGELFF. CDR3 coding DNA: TGTGCCAGCTCACCACCCACGATAGGGCCCGGGGAGCTGTTTTTT.

At least ten counts were recorded for this clonotype. This chain joins TRBV28 and TRBJ2-1; D ambiguous. From germline, CDR1 is MDHEN and CDR2 SYDVKM. The CDR3 contains 13 residues. Trimming removed 3 bases at V and 8 bases at J, with 11 bases between. The CDR3 reads CASSLGFTHEQFF. CDR3 coding DNA: TGTGCCAGCAGTTTGGGCTTCACCCATGAGCAGTTCTTC.